The 28 T cell receptor beta chains listed next were all sequenced from one sample in a study of blood T cell repertoires in COVID-19. Profiled with immunoSEQ multiplex PCR; TCRdb holds only in-frame clones, not every one. The sample has some 110,000 clones; roughly 84% are singletons. Input material: PBMCs or T cells enriched from blood (not recorded which). The receptors come from a young woman who had recovered from COVID-19.

This clone was observed a few times. The chain couples TRBV9 to TRBJ2-1; TRBD2 might be the D (6 bases). The CDR3 totals 14 residues. The V gene's germline CDR1 is SGDLS and CDR2 YYNGEE. V was clipped by 4 bases and J by 4 bases, with 12 bases between them. For the CDR3, the DNA is TGTGCCAGCAGCCCCAGGACTATTTACAATGAGCAGTTCTTC. It yields the protein CASSPRTIYNEQFF.

The chain uses TRBV6-5 and TRBJ2-5; the match to TRBD1 covers 8 bases. After removal of 7 bases from V and 1 base from J, the junction contained 5 bases not matched to a gene. This CDR3 has 14 amino acids. Germline CDR1 MNHEY, CDR2 SVGAGI. The CDR3 nucleotides read TGTGCCAGCACCCGGACAGGGCCCCAAGAGACCCAGTACTTC. Translated: CASTRTGPQETQYF.

J is TRBJ1-3 and V is TRBV6-5; D unresolved. Germline CDR1 MNHEY, CDR2 SVGAGI. CDR3 length equals 15 residues. Trimming removed 0 bases at V and 0 bases at J, with 6 bases between. CDR3 DNA: TGTGCCAGCAGTTACTCAGTAGACTCTGGAAACACCATATATTTT. Protein product: CASSYSVDSGNTIYF.

This chain links TRBV18 with TRBJ1-4; TRBD1 matches at 9 bases. Per the germline V gene, CDR1 is KGHSH and CDR2 is LQKENI. The CDR3 is 14 amino acids. V trimming: 6 bases; J trimming: 6 bases; junction bases outside the gene matches: 5. The CDR3 loop reads CASSRDRVDEKLFF. In DNA form, the CDR3 reads TGTGCCAGCTCGCGGGACAGGGTGGATGAAAAACTGTTTTTT.

This chain connects TRBV25-1 to TRBJ1-4, with 9 positions matching TRBD1. The CDR3 spans 15 residues. Germline V gives CDR1 MGHDK, CDR2 SYGVNS. The junction had 2 bases not matched to a gene; V was cut back by 5 bases and J by 1 base. In DNA form, the CDR3 reads TGTGCCAGCAGTTGGGACAGGGAAACTAATGAAAAACTGTTTTTT. Translating it yields CASSWDRETNEKLFF.

Concerning this clone itself: The identical CDR3 is also encoded by other nucleotide sequences in the sample. The V and J genes are TRBV7-9 and TRBJ2-1; possible D gene TRBD2, 6 bases. This CDR3 contains 11 residues. Germline loops: CDR1 SEHNR, CDR2 FQNEAQ (reference sequence). Deletions cut 6 bases from V and 7 bases from J, with 7 bases between. CDR3 in amino acids: CASRGGNEQFF. CDR3 bases: TGTGCCAGCAGGGGAGGAAATGAGCAGTTCTTC.

The CDR3 region is CASSGGVGTEAFF. Here the CDR3 DNA reads TGTGCCAGCAGCGGGGGGGTAGGGACTGAAGCTTTCTTT. The chain joins TRBV11-1 to TRBJ1-1, with D possibly being TRBD1 (5 bases). V lost 5 bases, J lost 5 bases, and 12 bases lay in between. CDR1 is SGHAT, CDR2 FQDESV, per germline (reference sequence). This CDR3 has 13 amino acids.

This clone was counted a few times. The rearrangement links TRBV6-5 to TRBJ1-1; TRBD1 agrees at 7 bases. The germline CDR1 and CDR2 sequences are MNHEY and SVGAGI. V was clipped by 3 bases and J by 9 bases; unmatched bases: 10. This CDR3 is 14 amino acids long. CDR3 loop: CASSYDQGGAKAFF. The CDR3 DNA sequence: TGTGCCAGCAGTTATGATCAAGGGGGCGCAAAAGCTTTCTTT.

DNA of the CDR3: TGTGCCAGCAGTCTCTTAGGTACAGGGCTTGAAACCGGGGAGCTGTTTTTT. This codes for CASSLLGTGLETGELFF. The chain couples TRBV28 to TRBJ2-2; maybe TRBD1 (6 bases). The V gene's germline CDR1 is MDHEN and CDR2 SYDVKM. The ends were cut back, 5 bases at V and 5 bases at J, with 21 bases in the middle. This CDR3 spans 17 amino acids.

The chain joins TRBV4-1 to TRBJ1-4, with TRBD1 as a possible D gene (6 bases). Trimming cost V 8 bases and J 8 bases, with 30 bases left between them. The CDR3 length is 18 residues. Germline V CDR1 and CDR2: MGHRA, YSYEKL. The CDR3 reads CASARGWAGGYGMEKLFF. In DNA form, the CDR3 reads TGCGCCAGCGCCAGGGGCTGGGCAGGTGGGTACGGAATGGAAAAACTGTTTTTT.

This clone appeared many times. The chain couples TRBV11-1 to TRBJ2-3; tentatively, D is TRBD2 (5 bases). The CDR3 length is 12 residues. The germline V gene encodes CDR1 SGHAT and CDR2 FQDESV (reference sequence). V was cut by 3 bases and J by 5 bases, with 6 bases left in between. DNA for the CDR3: TGTGCCAGCAGCTTGGGGAGAGATACGCAGTATTTT. It translates to CASSLGRDTQYF.

As regards this clone: The same CDR3 also results from other DNA sequences found in this sample. V usage is TRBV7-3 and J usage is TRBJ2-3; D is unclear. The germline gives CDR1 SGHTA, CDR2 FQGTGA. The CDR3 is made up of 15 amino acids. The V gene lost 2 bases and the J gene lost 0 bases, with 9 bases spanning the gap. This CDR3 is CASSLLAVSTDTQYF. Here the CDR3 DNA reads TGTGCCAGCAGCTTACTGGCAGTTAGCACAGATACGCAGTATTTT.

The table lists this clone with a few counts. V and J are TRBV28 and TRBJ1-6; 7 nucleotides line up with TRBD1. CDR3 length equals 17 residues. V was clipped by 2 bases and J by 0 bases; unmatched bases: 4. Germline V gives CDR1 MDHEN, CDR2 SYDVKM. CDR3 amino acids: CASSLEDRSSYNSPLHF. The CDR3, as DNA: TGTGCCAGCAGTTTAGAGGACAGGAGCTCCTATAATTCACCCCTCCACTTT.

CDR3 region: CASSRDRLWSPLHF. Written as DNA, the CDR3 is TGTGCCAGCAGCCGGGACAGGCTATGGTCACCCCTCCACTTT. The chain couples TRBV14 to TRBJ1-6; 8 bases are a match to TRBD1. Germline CDR1 is SGHDN and CDR2 is FVKESK. This CDR3 is 14 amino acids long. Trimming at V came to 4 bases and at J to 10 bases, leaving 6 bases not matched to a gene.

This clone was seen a handful of times. The chain uses TRBV6-1 and TRBJ1-2; D is perhaps TRBD1 (6 bases). This CDR3 comprises 14 residues. Germline CDR1 and CDR2: MNHNS and SASEGT. V was trimmed by 1 base and J by 2 bases, leaving 8 bases between them. The CDR3 spells CASSEVRGNYGYTF. CDR3 in DNA: TGTGCCAGCAGTGAAGTAAGGGGGAACTATGGCTACACCTTC.

V gene TRBV5-1 combines with J gene TRBJ1-6; D possibly corresponds to TRBD1 (6 bases). CDR1 and CDR2 (germline): SGHRS, YFSETQ. Trimming left V 4 bases short and J 4 bases short, with 12 bases between. The CDR3 contains 15 residues. CDR3 sequence (DNA): TGCGCCAGCAGCCCGACAGGCTCTTATAATTCACCCCTCCACTTT. This translates into CASSPTGSYNSPLHF.

The chain has TRBV5-1 and TRBJ2-7, with D tentatively TRBD1 (6 bases). V was pared by 4 bases and J by 0 bases, with 14 bases between. Germline-derived CDR1 and CDR2 are SGHRS and YFSETQ. The CDR3 runs to 15 residues. CDR3 bases: TGCGCCAGCAGCGGGGGCCAAGTAGGCTCCTACGAGCAGTACTTC. This codes for CASSGGQVGSYEQYF.

This clone was found once. CDR3 loop: CASSPSQYGYTF. The DNA of the CDR3 is TGTGCCAGCAGCCCATCACAGTATGGCTACACCTTC. The rearrangement uses TRBV6-2 or TRBV6-3 and TRBJ1-2, with D hard to call. V was trimmed by 6 bases and J by 5 bases, leaving 10 bases between them. This CDR3 is 12 amino acids long. Germline lookup yields CDR1 MNHEY and CDR2 SVGEGT.

The chain employs TRBV6-2 or TRBV6-3 and TRBJ1-5; TRBD1 agrees at 8 bases. V dropped 2 bases and J dropped 6; count of bases not matched to a gene: 9. The CDR3 runs 16 residues. CDR1 is MNHEY, CDR2 SVGEGT, per germline. DNA of the CDR3: TGTGCCAGCAGTTACAAGCAGGGGGCAAGAGGTCAGCCCCAGCATTTT. This codes for CASSYKQGARGQPQHF.

The chain employs TRBV23-1 and TRBJ1-3; the D gene is possibly TRBD1 (6 bases). TRBV23-1 is sorted into the ORF group, with uncertain function. The CDR3 runs 20 residues. With 3 bases removed from V and 0 bases from J, the gap between germline ends came to 24 bases. The CDR3 spells CASSHPQRGLKVLSGNTIYF. CDR3 DNA sequence: TGCGCCAGCAGTCACCCCCAGAGGGGGTTAAAGGTCCTCTCTGGAAACACCATATATTTT.

This clone was found a few times. The chain has TRBV29-1 and TRBJ2-2; 7 bases are shared with TRBD2. V lost 6 bases, J lost 1 base, and 8 bases stayed unmatched. CDR1 and CDR2 from the germline V gene are SQVTM and ANQGSEA. This CDR3 has 15 amino acids. The CDR3 region has the DNA TGCAGCGTCCCTGGGGAGGGAGGGAACACCGGGGAGCTGTTTTTT. Translation gives CSVPGEGGNTGELFF.

The V gene is TRBV5-1, the J gene TRBJ2-2, with 7 bases fitting TRBD1. V shed 1 base and J 7 bases; nucleotides not matched to a gene: 7. This CDR3 is 15 amino acids long. The germline V gene has CDR1 SGHRS and CDR2 YFSETQ. The CDR3 protein is CASSLLTGVGGELFF. The CDR3 DNA reads TGCGCCAGCAGCTTGCTTACAGGGGTTGGCGGGGAGCTGTTTTTT.

The chain's CDR3 is CASSLAGSEQYF. CDR3 nucleotides: TGCGCCAGCAGCTTGGCGGGGAGCGAGCAGTACTTC. V and J are TRBV5-1 and TRBJ2-7; perhaps TRBD2 as D (5 bases). Trimming removed 0 bases from V and 6 bases from J, with 7 bases in between. The CDR3 covers 12 residues. Germline V gene lookup returns CDR1 SGHRS and CDR2 YFSETQ.

The V and J genes are TRBV3-1 (or the pseudogene TRBV3-2) and TRBJ1-6; no reliable D call. Trimming cost V 0 bases and J 7 bases, with 10 bases left between them. Germline CDR1 and CDR2: LGHDT and YNNKEL (reference sequence). The CDR3 loop spans 15 amino acids. As DNA, the CDR3 is TGTGCCAGCAGCCAAGATGAGACACGGAATTCACCCCTCCACTTT. It yields the protein CASSQDETRNSPLHF.

V is TRBV2 and J is TRBJ2-7; 11 bases align to TRBD1. The CDR3 totals 14 residues. Losses at the gene ends were 5 bases for V and 4 bases for J; bases not matched to a gene: 4. The V gene's germline CDR1 is SNHLY and CDR2 FYNNEI. The DNA for the CDR3 is TGTGCCAGCAGTCGGGACAGGGGGTATTACGAGCAGTACTTC. Protein product: CASSRDRGYYEQYF.

The gene calls are TRBV12-3 or TRBV12-4 and TRBJ2-7; no reliable D call. V was trimmed by 6 bases and J by 6 bases, leaving 9 bases between them. The CDR3 covers 11 residues. The CDR3 loop is CASRSVAEQYF. The CDR3 DNA is TGTGCCAGCAGGTCAGTTGCCGAGCAGTACTTC.

CDR3 DNA sequence: TGCGCCAGCGCGGGAGGGGGCTACGAGCAGTACTTC. Translation gives CASAGGGYEQYF. The gene calls are TRBV5-1 and TRBJ2-7, with 9 bases identical to TRBD2. CDR1 and CDR2 from the germline V gene are SGHRS and YFSETQ. The trim removed 7 bases at V and 3 bases at J, leaving 2 bases unmatched. There are 12 residues in the CDR3.

V usage is TRBV21-1 and J usage is TRBJ2-7; the tabulated D call, TRBD1, remains unverified against the DNA. TRBV21-1 is a pseudogene locus. The length of the CDR3 is 15 residues. The CDR3 sequence: CASSTPGQGRHEQYF. The CDR3 region has the DNA TGTGCCAGCAGCACCCCGGGACAGGGGAGACACGAGCAGTACTTC.